These 7 T cell receptor beta chains were all obtained from the same sample, sequenced in a study of graft-versus-host responses after intestinal transplantation. Clones were sequenced by immunoSEQ multiplex PCR, and TCRdb holds only the in-frame ones, with some missing. The table has 95,000 to 150,000 clones, over 85% seen once. The antigens these receptors bind are not known. The specimen comprised unstimulated CD4+ T cells sorted from spleen or lymph node cells, sampled before intestinal transplant. These receptors were collected from a human donor who received an intestinal transplant.

This clone was counted only a few times. The V gene is TRBV19, the J gene TRBJ2-7; TRBD2 is a possible D gene (5 bases). V lost 5 bases, J lost 0 bases, and 11 bases lay in between. The germline CDR1 and CDR2 sequences are LNHDA and SQIVND (reference sequence). This CDR3 has 14 residues. The CDR3 is CASSSRGNSYEQYF. In DNA, the CDR3 is TGTGCCAGTAGTTCACGAGGGAACTCCTACGAGCAGTACTTC.

This chain uses TRBV7-6 with TRBJ1-1; 9 bases align to TRBD1. The J segment lost 11 bases and the V segment lost 5 bases, leaving 9 bases of the junction unmatched. CDR3 size: 13 residues. Germline V gene lookup returns CDR1 SGHVS and CDR2 FNYEAQ. The CDR3 DNA reads as TGTGCCAGCAGCCAACAGGGGGCAATTCACGCTTTCTTT. This sequence encodes CASSQQGAIHAFF.

The chain employs TRBV10-3 and TRBJ2-4; 10 positions agree with TRBD1. After removal of 2 bases from V and 4 bases from J, the junction contained 5 bases not matched to a gene. Germline CDR1 reads ENHRY; CDR2 reads SYGVKD. This CDR3 contains 16 residues. CDR3: CAISEGQGGTKNIQYF. CDR3 DNA: TGTGCCATCAGTGAGGGACAGGGGGGGACAAAAAACATTCAGTACTTC.

CDR3 sequence reads: CASSPGAKNIQYF. In nucleotides, the CDR3 is TGTGCCAGCAGCCCTGGGGCCAAAAACATTCAGTACTTC. V and J are TRBV7-2 and TRBJ2-4; D gene uncertain. Trimming removed 5 bases at V and 1 base at J, with 6 bases between. Germline values: CDR1 SGHTA, CDR2 FQGNSA. This CDR3 contains 13 residues.

The V gene is TRBV7-3, the J gene TRBJ2-1, with TRBD2 matching over 14 bases. V was clipped by 8 bases and J by 8 bases; unmatched bases: 2. The CDR3 extends over 13 amino acids. Germline V gene lookup returns CDR1 SGHTA and CDR2 FQGTGA. CDR3 nucleotide sequence: TGTGCCAGCGGGACTAGCGGGAGTTATGAGCAGTTCTTC. As protein: CASGTSGSYEQFF.

The V call is TRBV15, the J call TRBJ1-5; TRBD1 agrees at 7 bases. V lost 2 bases and J lost 6; bases outside the gene matches: 10. The germline gives CDR1 LNHNV, CDR2 YYDKDF (reference sequence). This CDR3 has 16 residues. The chain's CDR3 is CATSRRINRGVQPQHF. The CDR3 DNA reads TGTGCCACCAGCAGACGGATTAACAGGGGAGTTCAGCCCCAGCATTTT.

V is TRBV19 and J is TRBJ1-1, with D maybe TRBD1 (5 bases). V shed 6 bases and J shed 5 bases, with 13 bases lying between them. CDR1 is LNHDA, CDR2 SQIVND, per germline (reference sequence). The CDR3 totals 13 residues. Here the CDR3 DNA reads TGTGCCAGTAGCTCCTCAGGGTCGACTGAAGCTTTCTTT. It yields the protein CASSSSGSTEAFF.